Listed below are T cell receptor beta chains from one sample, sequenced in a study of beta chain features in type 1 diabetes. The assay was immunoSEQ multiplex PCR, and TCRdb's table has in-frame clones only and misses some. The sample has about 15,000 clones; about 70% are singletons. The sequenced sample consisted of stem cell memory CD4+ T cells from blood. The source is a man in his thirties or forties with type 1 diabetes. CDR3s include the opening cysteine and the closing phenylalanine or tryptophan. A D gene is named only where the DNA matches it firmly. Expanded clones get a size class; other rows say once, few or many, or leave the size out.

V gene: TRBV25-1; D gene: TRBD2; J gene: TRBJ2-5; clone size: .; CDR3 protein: CASSEGGTSGGSETQYF; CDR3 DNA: TGTGCCAGCAGTGAAGGGGGGACTAGCGGGGGGTCAGAGACCCAGTACTTC
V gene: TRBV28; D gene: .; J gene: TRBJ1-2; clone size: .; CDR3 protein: CASTGGRGYTF; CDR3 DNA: TGTGCCAGCACGGGGGGGCGTGGCTACACCTTC
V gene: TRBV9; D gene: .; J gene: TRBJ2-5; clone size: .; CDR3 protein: CASSDSQETQYF; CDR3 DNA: TGTGCCAGCAGCGACAGCCAAGAGACCCAGTACTTC
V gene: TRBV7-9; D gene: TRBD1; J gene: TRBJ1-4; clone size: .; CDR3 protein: CASSISTGRNEKLFF; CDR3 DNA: TGTGCCAGCAGCATCTCGACAGGGCGTAATGAAAAACTGTTTTTT
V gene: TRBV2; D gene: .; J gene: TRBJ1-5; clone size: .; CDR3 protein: CASSEQAGRQPQHF; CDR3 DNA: TGTGCCAGCAGTGAACAGGCAGGGCGGCAGCCCCAGCATTTT
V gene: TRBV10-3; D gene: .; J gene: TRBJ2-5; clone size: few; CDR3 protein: CAISVEGLETQYF; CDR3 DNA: TGTGCCATCAGCGTCGAGGGCCTAGAGACCCAGTACTTC
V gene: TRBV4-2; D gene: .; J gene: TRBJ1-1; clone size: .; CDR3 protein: CASRAGLNTEAFF; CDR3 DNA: TGTGCCAGCAGAGCAGGTTTGAACACTGAAGCTTTCTTT
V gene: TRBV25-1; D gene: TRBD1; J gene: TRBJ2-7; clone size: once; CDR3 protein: CASSSPGQTKQYF; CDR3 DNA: TGTGCCAGCAGTAGCCCGGGACAGACCAAGCAGTACTTC
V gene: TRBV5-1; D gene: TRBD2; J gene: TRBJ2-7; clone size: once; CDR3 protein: CASSPPSGGPYEQYF; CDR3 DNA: TGCGCCAGCAGCCCCCCTAGCGGGGGGCCCTACGAGCAGTACTTC
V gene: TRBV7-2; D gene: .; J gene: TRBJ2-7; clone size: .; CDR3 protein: CASSLGSRTDYEQYF; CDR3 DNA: TGTGCCAGCAGCTTAGGATCCCGGACAGACTACGAGCAGTACTTC
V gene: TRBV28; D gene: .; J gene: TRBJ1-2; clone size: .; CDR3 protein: CVSAEGYGYTF; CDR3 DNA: TGTGTCAGCGCAGAGGGCTATGGCTACACCTTC
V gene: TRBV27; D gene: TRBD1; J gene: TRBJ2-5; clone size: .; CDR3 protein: CASSLQGAQYF; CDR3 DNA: TGTGCCAGCAGCCTCCAGGGGGCCCAGTACTTC
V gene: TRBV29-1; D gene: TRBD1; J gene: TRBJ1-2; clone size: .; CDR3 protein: CSVGQGNYGYTF; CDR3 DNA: TGCAGCGTTGGACAGGGGAACTATGGCTACACCTTC
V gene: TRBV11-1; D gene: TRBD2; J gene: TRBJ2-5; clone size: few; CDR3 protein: CASSYRLAGGGQETQYF; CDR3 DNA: TGTGCCAGCAGCTATCGACTAGCGGGGGGCGGCCAAGAGACCCAGTACTTC
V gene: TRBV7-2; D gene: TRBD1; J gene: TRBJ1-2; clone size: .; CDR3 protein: CASRQPGTGRYGYTF; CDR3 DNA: TGTGCCAGCAGGCAACCCGGGACAGGGAGGTATGGCTACACCTTC
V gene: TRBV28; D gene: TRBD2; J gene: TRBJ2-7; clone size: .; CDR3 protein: CASSPAGGGDLSYEQYF; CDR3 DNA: TGTGCCAGCAGCCCGGCTGGCGGGGGGGATCTCTCCTACGAGCAGTACTTC
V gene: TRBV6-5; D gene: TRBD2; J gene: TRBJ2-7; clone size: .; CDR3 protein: CASSPPGGAEQYF; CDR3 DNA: TGTGCCAGCAGTCCCCCGGGAGGGGCCGAGCAGTACTTC
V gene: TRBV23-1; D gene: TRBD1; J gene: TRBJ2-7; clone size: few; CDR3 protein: CASSRRTGRYEQYF; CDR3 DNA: TGCGCCAGCAGTCGTCGGACAGGGCGGTACGAGCAGTACTTC
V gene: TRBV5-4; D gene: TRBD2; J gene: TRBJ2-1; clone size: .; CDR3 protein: CASSGGGTSGFRDEQFF; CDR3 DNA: TGTGCCAGCAGCGGGGGGGGGACTAGCGGGTTTCGGGATGAGCAGTTCTTC
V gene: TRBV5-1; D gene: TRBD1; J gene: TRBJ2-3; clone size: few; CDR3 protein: CASSSGQGQDTQYF; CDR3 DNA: TGCGCCAGCAGCTCCGGACAGGGTCAGGATACGCAGTATTTT